Below, 31 T cell receptor beta chains from the same sample are listed, as sequenced in a study of T cell changes during pregnancy in multiple sclerosis. Repertoires were generated with immunoSEQ multiplex PCR, while TCRdb's copy carries only in-frame clones and drops some. The table shows about 68,000 clones, with about 90% occurring only once. The starting material was peripheral blood, obtained in the second trimester of pregnancy. The receptor set was obtained from a female donor in good health, enrolled as a control in a pregnancy study.

This rearrangement joins TRBV28 to TRBJ1-4, with D unclear. In germline, CDR1 is MDHEN, CDR2 SYDVKM. Trimming cost V 6 bases and J 5 bases, with 22 bases left between them. The CDR3 loop spans 17 amino acids. CDR3 region: CASSRAVAPLRNEKLFF. The CDR3 nucleotides read TGTGCCAGCAGCCGCGCGGTGGCGCCACTTAGAAATGAAAAACTGTTTTTT.

The chain recombines TRBV28 with TRBJ2-1; the match to TRBD2 covers 9 bases. In germline, CDR1 is MDHEN, CDR2 SYDVKM. Unmatched junction bases numbered 9, after V lost 6 bases and J lost 6 bases. There are 15 residues in the CDR3. The CDR3 bases are TGTGCCAGCAGCCCCGGGACTAGCAGTATCAATGAGCAGTTCTTC. It encodes CASSPGTSSINEQFF.

The genes are TRBV12-5 and TRBJ2-7; 8 bases are a match to TRBD1. V dropped 0 bases and J dropped 0; count of bases not matched to a gene: 13. The CDR3 consists of 19 residues. Germline-derived CDR1 and CDR2 are LGHNT and FRNRAP. CDR3 nucleotide sequence: TGTGCTAGTGGTTTGGTACGATGGCGGGGACAGGCCAGCTCCTACGAGCAGTACTTC. Translating gives CASGLVRWRGQASSYEQYF. The full variable domain, completed using reference TRBV12-5 and TRBJ2-7, is DARVTQTPRHKVTEMGQEVTMRCQPILGHNTVFWYRQTMMQGLELLAYFRNRAPLDDSGMPKDRFSAEMPDATLATLKIQPSEPRDSAVYFCASGLVRWRGQASSYEQYFGPGTRLTVT.

This clone was observed once. The chain links TRBV19 to TRBJ2-3, with 8 bases that match TRBD2. Per germline, CDR1 LNHDA and CDR2 SQIVND (reference sequence). V lost 8 bases and J lost 1; bases outside the gene matches: 5. This CDR3 is built from 14 residues. CDR3 nucleotides: TGTGCCAGTGGAACTAGCGGTCGCACAGATACGCAGTATTTT. Encoded protein: CASGTSGRTDTQYF.

The rearrangement joins TRBV7-8 to TRBJ1-1; D may be TRBD1 (5 bases). The CDR3 runs to 14 residues. Trimming took off 6 bases at V and 0 bases at J, with 11 bases between the two ends. Germline V gives CDR1 SGHVS, CDR2 FQNEAQ. CDR3 DNA sequence: TGTGCCAGCAGTGGGGCTTTCATGAACACTGAAGCTTTCTTT. This gives the protein CASSGAFMNTEAFF.

This chain joins TRBV19 and TRBJ2-6, with 10 nucleotides matching TRBD2. Germline lookup yields CDR1 LNHDA and CDR2 SQIVND (reference sequence). Germline trimming cut 7 bases from V and 0 bases from J; bases unmatched to any gene: 12. The CDR3 covers 19 residues. The CDR3 DNA follows: TGTGCCAGTATCAGCGGGGGGGGAAACATTCTCTCTGGGGCCAACGTCCTGACTTTC. It specifies CASISGGGNILSGANVLTF. The variable domain in full, completed from reference TRBV19 and TRBJ2-6, reads DGGITQSPKYLFRKEGQNVTLSCEQNLNHDAMYWYRQDPGQGLRLIYYSQIVNDFQKGDIAEGYSVSREKKESFPLTVTSAQKNPTAFYLCASISGGGNILSGANVLTFGAGSRLTVL.

CDR3 DNA: TGTGCCAGCAGTGACAGGGGGCTCACAGATACGCAGTATTTT. Translated, it gives CASSDRGLTDTQYF. V and J are TRBV6-4 and TRBJ2-3, with 7 nucleotides matching TRBD1. This CDR3 is built from 14 residues. CDR1 is MRHNA and CDR2 is SNTAGT in the germline V gene. V shed 2 bases, J shed 2 bases, and the junction held 1 base outside the gene matches.

This chain links TRBV28 with TRBJ1-1; a possible D gene is TRBD1 (5 bases). This CDR3 has 12 amino acids. With 6 bases removed from V and 8 bases from J, the gap between germline ends came to 13 bases. CDR1 and CDR2 (germline): MDHEN, SYDVKM. CDR3 residues: CASSLVGREAFF. CDR3 DNA: TGTGCCAGCAGCCTCGTGGGGCGGGAAGCTTTCTTT.

V and J are TRBV7-6 and TRBJ2-7, with 8 nucleotides matching TRBD1. CDR3 length: 12 amino acids. Germline V gene lookup returns CDR1 SGHVS and CDR2 FNYEAQ. The trim removed 4 bases at V and 6 bases at J, leaving 2 bases unmatched. The chain's CDR3 is CASSSGGVEQYF. The CDR3 DNA is TGTGCCAGCAGCTCAGGGGGCGTCGAGCAGTACTTC.

The chain combines TRBV27 with TRBJ1-1; 9 bases map to TRBD1. Looked up from germline, CDR1 is MNHEY and CDR2 is SMNVEV (reference sequence). This CDR3 contains 16 residues. V gave up 5 bases and J gave up 3 bases; unmatched junction bases: 10. In DNA, the CDR3 is TGTGCCAGCAGTCTTATGGGGGGGACAGGGCACACTGAAGCTTTCTTT. Translated, it gives CASSLMGGTGHTEAFF.

The CDR3 region has the DNA TGCGCCAGCAGCTTGGGGCCGTATAGCAATCAGCCCCAGCATTTT. Amino acids: CASSLGPYSNQPQHF. The chain carries TRBV5-1 and TRBJ1-5; D not resolved. Between the trimmed V and J ends, which lost 0 bases and 0 bases, there was a span of 7 bases. CDR3 size: 15 residues. Germline CDR1 reads SGHRS; CDR2 reads YFSETQ. The full variable domain, in which reference TRBV5-1 and TRBJ1-5 provide the parts outside the CDR3, is KAGVTQTPRYLIKTRGQQVTLSCSPISGHRSVSWYQQTPGQGLQFLFEYFSETQRNKGNFPGRFSGRQFSNSRSEMNVSTLELGDSALYLCASSLGPYSNQPQHFGDGTRLSIL.

This sequence joins TRBV5-4 and TRBJ1-1, with a weak D call TRBD1 (6 bases). V was clipped by 5 bases and J by 1 base, with 12 bases between them. The CDR3 has 14 residues. The germline V gene has CDR1 SGHNT and CDR2 YYREEE (reference sequence). This chain's CDR3 is CASSSGQQNTEAFF. The CDR3 coding sequence is TGTGCCAGCAGTTCGGGACAACAGAACACTGAAGCTTTCTTT.

This rearrangement joins TRBV7-9 to TRBJ2-6; no definite D call. Germline V lookup: CDR1 SEHNR, CDR2 FQNEAQ (reference sequence). The CDR3 spans 13 residues. V was cut by 3 bases and J by 2 bases, with 2 bases left in between. Here the CDR3 reads CASSFAGANVLTF. In nucleotides, the CDR3 is TGTGCCAGCAGCTTCGCTGGGGCCAACGTCCTGACTTTC.

Only a few counts were recorded for this clone. V and J are TRBV25-1 and TRBJ2-7; TRBD2 agrees at 9 bases. J lost 0 bases, V lost 3 bases, and 6 bases had no gene match. The CDR3 covers 16 residues. Germline values: CDR1 MGHDK, CDR2 SYGVNS. CDR3 coding DNA: TGTGCCAGCAGTGATTACCAGCGGGAGGTCTCCTACGAGCAGTACTTC. It is translated as CASSDYQREVSYEQYF.

The J gene is TRBJ2-1, the V gene TRBV27; D gene ambiguous. The germline gives CDR1 MNHEY, CDR2 SMNVEV (reference sequence). The CDR3 is 16 amino acids. Trimming left V 2 bases short and J 0 bases short, with 11 bases between. CDR3 region: CASSLPDRSSYNEQFF. The CDR3 DNA reads as TGTGCCAGCAGTTTACCAGATCGAAGCTCCTACAATGAGCAGTTCTTC.

The chain has TRBV15 and TRBJ2-3; D may be TRBD2 (6 bases). This CDR3 spans 14 amino acids. CDR1 is LNHNV, CDR2 YYDKDF, per germline (reference sequence). V was shortened by 4 bases and J by 2 bases, with 10 bases between the two germline ends. This CDR3 reads CATSTGLTTDTQYF. The CDR3 coding sequence is TGTGCCACCAGCACGGGACTTACCACAGATACGCAGTATTTT.

This clone was observed once. This chain uses TRBV21-1 with TRBJ1-4; TRBD1 is the table's D call, not checked against the DNA. TRBV21-1 is reported as a pseudogene. The length of the CDR3 is 13 residues. CDR3 amino acids: CASSTGQGGKLFF. CDR3 nucleotide sequence: TGTGCCAGCAGCACGGGACAGGGAGGAAAACTGTTTTTT.

The chain is built from TRBV11-2 and TRBJ2-2, with 7 bases aligning to TRBD1. V trimming: 5 bases; J trimming: 0 bases; junction bases outside the gene matches: 6. There are 16 residues in the CDR3. Germline V gene sequence: CDR1 SGHAT, CDR2 FQNNGV. For the CDR3, the DNA is TGTGCCAGCAGCCCCTGGACAGGTCCGAACACCGGGGAGCTGTTTTTT. Amino acids: CASSPWTGPNTGELFF.

The rearrangement joins TRBV5-1 to TRBJ1-6; D remains unclear. Germline assignment: CDR1 SGHRS and CDR2 YFSETQ. There are 17 residues in the CDR3. The V end was cut by 4 bases, the J end by 4 bases, with 18 bases between. The DNA of the CDR3 is TGCGCCAGCAGCCTGGAGGCCCCACAGTCGTATAATTCACCCCTCCACTTT. It translates to CASSLEAPQSYNSPLHF.

This chain joins TRBV10-3 and TRBJ2-5; TRBD1 matches 12 bases. In germline, CDR1 is ENHRY, CDR2 SYGVKD. CDR3 size: 15 residues. V dropped 5 bases and J dropped 6; count of bases not matched to a gene: 7. DNA of the CDR3: TGTGCCATCAGTTTGGGGACAGGGGGCGTCAAGACCCAGTACTTC. Translating it yields CAISLGTGGVKTQYF.

The genes are TRBV4-2 and TRBJ2-3; 7 bases map to TRBD2. The CDR3 covers 16 residues. Germline CDR1 reads LGHNA; CDR2 reads YNFKEQ. V lost 0 bases, J lost 0 bases, and 3 bases stayed unmatched. The DNA for the CDR3 is TGTGCCAGCAGCCAAGAACTAGCGTTTAGCACAGATACGCAGTATTTT. Translating gives CASSQELAFSTDTQYF.

The chain recombines TRBV7-3 with TRBJ2-2, with 8 bases fitting TRBD2. V lost 5 bases and J lost 6; bases outside the gene matches: 2. The CDR3 contains 13 residues. Germline V CDR1 and CDR2: SGHTA, FQGTGA. CDR3 residues: CASSPLAAGELFF. For the CDR3, the DNA is TGTGCCAGCAGCCCACTAGCGGCCGGGGAGCTGTTTTTT. Looking up the rest from reference TRBV7-3 and TRBJ2-2 gives the full variable domain: GAGVSQTPSNKVTEKGKYVELRCDPISGHTALYWYRQSLGQGPEFLIYFQGTGAADDSGLPNDRFFAVRPEGSVSTLKIQRTERGDSAVYLCASSPLAAGELFFGEGSRLTVL.

The chain joins TRBV7-2 to TRBJ1-1, with TRBD1 matching over 8 bases. Germline loops: CDR1 SGHTA, CDR2 FQGNSA. V shed 2 bases, J shed 5 bases, and the junction held 10 bases outside the gene matches. The CDR3 totals 16 residues. The CDR3 bases are TGTGCCAGCAGCTTATTGGTCAGGGGGCTAGGGACTGAAGCTTTCTTT. Protein: CASSLLVRGLGTEAFF.

V gene TRBV30 combines with J gene TRBJ2-7; tentative D call: TRBD1 (7 bases). CDR1 GTSNPN and CDR2 SVGIG come from the germline V gene (reference sequence). CDR3 size: 14 residues. V was cut by 0 bases and J by 7 bases, with 16 bases left in between. The CDR3 bases are TGTGCCTGGAGTGTAAGCAGGGGGGTGGGGGAGCAGTACTTC. Translated: CAWSVSRGVGEQYF.

The J gene is TRBJ2-1, the V gene TRBV6-1, with 14 bases fitting TRBD2. Trimming cost V 3 bases and J 10 bases; bases outside gene matches: 8. CDR1 and CDR2 from the germline V gene are MNHNS and SASEGT. CDR3 length equals 16 residues. In nucleotides, the CDR3 is TGTGCCAGCAGTGAGATCGGGACTAGCGGGAGAAGAGAGCAGTTCTTC. It encodes CASSEIGTSGRREQFF.

The gene calls are TRBV6-1 and TRBJ2-7; 10 bases align to TRBD2. The CDR3 is 15 residues long. V was clipped by 7 bases and J by 2 bases; unmatched bases: 8. Germline CDR1 reads MNHNS; CDR2 reads SASEGT. For the CDR3, the DNA is TGTGCCAGCACCCCCGGGACTAGCGCCGCCTACGAGCAGTACTTC. As protein: CASTPGTSAAYEQYF.

The J gene is TRBJ2-5, the V gene TRBV11-3; D gene ambiguous. Per the germline V gene, CDR1 is SGHNT and CDR2 is YENEEA. V lost 1 base, J lost 5 bases, and 5 bases lay in between. The CDR3 is made up of 12 amino acids. This CDR3 reads CASSLVIETQYF. CDR3 DNA sequence: TGTGCCAGCAGCTTAGTCATCGAGACCCAGTACTTC.

The V and J genes are TRBV10-3 and TRBJ2-2; TRBD2 agrees at 12 bases. The CDR3 has 17 residues. The V gene's germline CDR1 is ENHRY and CDR2 SYGVKD. V trimming: 5 bases; J trimming: 4 bases; junction bases outside the gene matches: 8. CDR3: CAISPHGTSGSTGELFF. CDR3 DNA sequence: TGTGCCATCAGTCCCCACGGGACTAGCGGGTCCACCGGGGAGCTGTTTTTT.

The V and J genes are TRBV28 and TRBJ1-2; D remains ambiguous. The CDR3 has 17 residues. The germline CDR1 and CDR2 sequences are MDHEN and SYDVKM. V lost 3 bases and J lost 4, with 21 bases in between. CDR3 DNA sequence: TGTGCCAGCAGTTTGGGAGGAGACGGGGTATTTCGCTATGGCTACACCTTC. Its translation: CASSLGGDGVFRYGYTF.

The gene calls are TRBV30 and TRBJ2-1; no definite D call. In germline, CDR1 is GTSNPN, CDR2 SVGIG (reference sequence). The ends were cut back, 2 bases at V and 5 bases at J, with 4 bases in the middle. CDR3 length: 11 amino acids. The CDR3 is CAWSTDNEQFF. The CDR3 DNA sequence: TGTGCCTGGAGTACAGACAATGAGCAGTTCTTC.

Details on this clone: One junction end disagrees with the germline gene, perhaps due to a read error. This chain links TRBV7-7 with TRBJ1-3, with D possibly being TRBD1 (5 bases). The CDR3 runs to 14 residues. Germline loops: CDR1 SSHAT, CDR2 FNYEAQ (reference sequence). This CDR3 reads CASSLGTSGNTIYF. CDR3 DNA: TGTGCTAGCAGCTTAGGGACTTCTGGAAACACCATATATTTT.